This T cell receptor (beta chain) was recovered during a study of spatial heterogeneity in lung cancer. Findings and caveats of the study: Tumors with more nonsynonymous mutations had more expanded intratumoral alpha and beta TCRs. It was estimated that coverage of tumor T cells reached around 6.3% for alpha chains and approximately 13% for beta chains.

TCRdb reprocessed the 5' RACE reads via MiXCR and lists one record per CDR3 protein. The sample lists 20,000 to 30,000 distinct CDR3 sequences; under 10% were seen once. There are many counts of this clonotype. What it binds is unknown. The time point was: sample taken at primary tumor resection. Donors were fewer than 90 untreated early-stage non-small cell lung cancer patients. V was trimmed by 0 bases and J by 1 base, leaving 10 bases between them. In germline, CDR1 is LGHNA, CDR2 YNFKEQ. This CDR3 has 15 residues. The sequencing used lung tumor tissue, collected at surgery. This TCR derives from a male donor with early-stage non-small cell lung cancer. This chain connects TRBV4-2 to TRBJ2-7; D unclear. Written as DNA, the CDR3 is TGTGCCAGCAGCCAAGATCAAATAGGATCCTACGAGCAGTACTTC. Translated: CASSQDQIGSYEQYF.